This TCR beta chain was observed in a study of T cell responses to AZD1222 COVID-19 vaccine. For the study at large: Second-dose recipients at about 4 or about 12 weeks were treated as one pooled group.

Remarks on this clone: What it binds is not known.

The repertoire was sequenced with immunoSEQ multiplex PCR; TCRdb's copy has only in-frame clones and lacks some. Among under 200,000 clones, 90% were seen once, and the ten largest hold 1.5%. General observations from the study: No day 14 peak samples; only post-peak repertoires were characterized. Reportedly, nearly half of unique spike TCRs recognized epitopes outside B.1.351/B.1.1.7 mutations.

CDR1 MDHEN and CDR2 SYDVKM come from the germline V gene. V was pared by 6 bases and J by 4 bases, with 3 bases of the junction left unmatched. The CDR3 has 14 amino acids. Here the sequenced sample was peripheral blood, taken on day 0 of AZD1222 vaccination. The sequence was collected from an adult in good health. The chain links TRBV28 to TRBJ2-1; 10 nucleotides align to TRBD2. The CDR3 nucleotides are TGTGCCAGCAGAAGCGGGGGGGCGTACAATGAGCAGTTCTTC. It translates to CASRSGGAYNEQFF.